This T cell receptor beta chain was obtained from a study of response to subunit inactivated influenza vaccine. Findings and limits, study-wide: Researchers suggested that each seasonal influenza vaccination recruits few new T cells.

On this clonotype itself: Its antigen remains unidentified.

TCRdb called the RT-PCR reads again in MiXCR, with one record for every CDR3 protein. The table includes 650,000 to 850,000 distinct CDR3 sequences, over 11% detected once. Sequencing was performed on PBMCs from blood, taken less than 15 days before vaccination. The origin of this receptor is a man aged 50 to 59 who received an inactivated influenza vaccine.

Here the CDR3 reads CASSLGGVTSYEQYF. The CDR3 DNA reads TGTGCCAGCAGTTTAGGCGGCGTAACCTCCTACGAGCAGTACTTC. The V and J genes are TRBV12-3 or TRBV12-4 and TRBJ2-7, with D uncertain. V lost 1 base and J 0 bases, leaving 10 bases between the germline ends. The CDR3 covers 15 residues.